This TCR beta chain was documented in a study of T cells in Graves' hyperthyroidism and ophthalmopathy. Study-wide results and limits: By a 13 V-J model, ophthalmopathy was set apart from stable hyperthyroidism.

V lost 1 base, J lost 4 bases, and 13 bases lay in between. This CDR3 is built from 15 residues. Germline assignment: CDR1 SEHNR and CDR2 FQNEAQ (reference sequence). With respect to this clonotype: The target antigen is unknown.

Regions amplified from RNA transcripts were the TCR beta CDR3 regions. Primed by the HTBI set, a first-round RT-PCR was run on the TCR CDR3. Each CDR3 protein gets one entry after TCRdb re-called the multiplex PCR reads with MiXCR. This table holds roughly 380,000 distinct CDR3 sequences, 13% found once. Newly diagnosed hyperthyroidism patients aged 18 to 65 years had disease lasting under 2 months. Diagnoses were made from clinical symptoms, serum measures (thyroxine and TRAb), thyroid ultrasound and orbital computed tomography. The source material was blood. This TCR came from a man aged 25-40 years with Graves' hyperthyroidism that later progressed to Graves' ophthalmopathy. The gene calls are TRBV7-9 and TRBJ1-1, with D perhaps TRBD1 (5 bases). CDR3 DNA: TGTGCCAGCAGCTTAGTAGGGGAGGGAGGCACTGAAGCTTTCTTT. Amino acid sequence: CASSLVGEGGTEAFF.